The entry that follows covers one T cell receptor beta chain sequence. This CDR3 has 15 residues. V trimming: 6 bases; J trimming: 3 bases; junction bases outside the gene matches: 10. Per germline, CDR1 SGHRS and CDR2 YFSETQ. This sample is drawn from a study of blood T cell repertoires in COVID-19. Study-level background: There were acute and convalescent COVID-19 samples, and they came from the United States, Italy and Spain.

Profiled with immunoSEQ multiplex PCR; TCRdb holds only in-frame clones, not every one. The sample shows hundreds of thousands of clones, 87% of them seen only once. Enrollees, about 18 to 90 years old, lived in 20 to 25 US areas. Participants' own reports of clinical history determined their cohort assignment. This TCR derives from a young woman with acute COVID-19. The V call is TRBV5-1, the J call TRBJ2-3; 7 positions match TRBD1. The sample comprised PBMCs or T cells enriched from blood (not recorded which). The CDR3 bases are TGCGCCAGCAACCAAGCCGGGACAGAGACAGATACGCAGTATTTT. Translating gives CASNQAGTETDTQYF.